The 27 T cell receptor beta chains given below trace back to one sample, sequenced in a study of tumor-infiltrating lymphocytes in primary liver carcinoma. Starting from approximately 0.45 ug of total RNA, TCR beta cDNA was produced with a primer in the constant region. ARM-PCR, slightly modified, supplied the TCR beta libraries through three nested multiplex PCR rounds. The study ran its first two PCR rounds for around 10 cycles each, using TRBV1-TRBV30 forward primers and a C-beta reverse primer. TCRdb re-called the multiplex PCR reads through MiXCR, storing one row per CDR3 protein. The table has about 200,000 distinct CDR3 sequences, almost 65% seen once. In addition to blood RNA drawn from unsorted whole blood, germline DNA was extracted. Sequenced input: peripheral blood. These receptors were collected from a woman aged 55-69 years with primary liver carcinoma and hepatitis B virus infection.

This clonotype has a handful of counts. The CDR3 spells CASRSTREGPEAFF. CDR3 in DNA: TGTGCCAGCAGGTCTACCAGGGAGGGTCCTGAAGCTTTCTTT. V is TRBV28 and J is TRBJ1-1, with a possible D match to TRBD1 (5 bases). Looked up from germline, CDR1 is MDHEN and CDR2 is SYDVKM. The V end lost 6 bases, the J end lost 6 bases, and 17 bases lay between the germline ends. The CDR3 extends over 14 amino acids.

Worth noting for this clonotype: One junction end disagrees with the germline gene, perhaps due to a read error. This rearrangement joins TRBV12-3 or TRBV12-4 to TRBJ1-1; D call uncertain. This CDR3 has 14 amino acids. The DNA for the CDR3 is TGTGCCAGCAGTTTCAGTACGGGTAACACTGAAGGTTTCTTT. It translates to CASSFSTGNTEGFF.

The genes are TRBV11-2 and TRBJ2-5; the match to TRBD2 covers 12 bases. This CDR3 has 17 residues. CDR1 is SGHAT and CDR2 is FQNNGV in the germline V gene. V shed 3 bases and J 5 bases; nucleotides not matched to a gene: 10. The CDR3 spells CASSLGLAGRSHETQYF. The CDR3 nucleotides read TGTGCCAGCAGCTTGGGACTAGCGGGTCGAAGCCACGAGACCCAGTACTTC. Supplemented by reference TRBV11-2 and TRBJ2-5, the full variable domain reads EAGVAQSPRYKIIEKRQSVAFWCNPISGHATLYWYQQILGQGPKLLIQFQNNGVVDDSQLPKDRFSAERLKGVDSTLKIQPAKLEDSAVYLCASSLGLAGRSHETQYFGPGTRLLVL.

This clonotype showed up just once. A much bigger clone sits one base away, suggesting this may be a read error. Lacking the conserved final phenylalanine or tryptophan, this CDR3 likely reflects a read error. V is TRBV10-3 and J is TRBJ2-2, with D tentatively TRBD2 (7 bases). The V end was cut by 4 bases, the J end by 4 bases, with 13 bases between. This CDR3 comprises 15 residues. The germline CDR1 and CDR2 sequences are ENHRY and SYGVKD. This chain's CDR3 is CAISAGGARTGELFL. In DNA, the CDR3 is TGTGCCATCAGTGCGGGGGGCGCACGCACCGGGGAGCTGTTTTTG.

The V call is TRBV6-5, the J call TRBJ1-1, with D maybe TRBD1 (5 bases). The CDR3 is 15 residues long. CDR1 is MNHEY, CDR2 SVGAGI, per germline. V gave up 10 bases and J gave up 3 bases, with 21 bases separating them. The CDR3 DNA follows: TGTGCCACCATTCCTTCAGGGCTGAGGGACACTGAAGCTTTCTTT. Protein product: CATIPSGLRDTEAFF.

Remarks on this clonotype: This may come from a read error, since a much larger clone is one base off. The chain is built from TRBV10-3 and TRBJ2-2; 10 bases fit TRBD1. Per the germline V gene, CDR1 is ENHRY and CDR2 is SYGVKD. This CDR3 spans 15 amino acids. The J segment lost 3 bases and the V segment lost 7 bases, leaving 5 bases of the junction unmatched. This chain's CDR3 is CAIKDRGKDTGELFF. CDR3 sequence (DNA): TGTGCCATCAAGGACAGGGGGAAGGACACCGGGGAGCTGTTTTTT.

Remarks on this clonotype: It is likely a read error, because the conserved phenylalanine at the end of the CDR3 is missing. The CDR3 here is CASTQGGFHTEAFS. The CDR3 nucleotides are TGTGCCAGCACACAAGGGGGGTTTCACACTGAAGCTTTCTCT. The gene calls are TRBV28 and TRBJ1-1; D might be TRBD1 (6 bases). The germline V gene encodes CDR1 MDHEN and CDR2 SYDVKM. The ends were cut back, 7 bases at V and 3 bases at J, with 15 bases in the middle. The CDR3 runs to 14 residues.

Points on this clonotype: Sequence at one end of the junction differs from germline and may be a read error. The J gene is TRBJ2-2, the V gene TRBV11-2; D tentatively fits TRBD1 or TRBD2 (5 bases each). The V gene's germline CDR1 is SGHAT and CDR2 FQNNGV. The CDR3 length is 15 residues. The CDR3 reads CASSLWLSVAGDLFF. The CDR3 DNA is TGTGCCAGCAGCTTATGGCTTAGCGTAGCCGGGGACCTGTTTTTT.

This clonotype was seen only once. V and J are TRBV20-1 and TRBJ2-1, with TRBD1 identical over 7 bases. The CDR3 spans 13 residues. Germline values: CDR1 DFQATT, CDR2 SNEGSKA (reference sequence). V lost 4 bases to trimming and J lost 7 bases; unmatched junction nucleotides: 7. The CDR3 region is CSANPTGHNEQFF. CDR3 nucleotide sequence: TGCAGTGCTAACCCGACAGGGCATAATGAGCAGTTCTTC.

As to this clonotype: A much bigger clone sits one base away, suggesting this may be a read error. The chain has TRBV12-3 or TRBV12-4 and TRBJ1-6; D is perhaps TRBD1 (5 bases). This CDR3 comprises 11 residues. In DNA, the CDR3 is TGTGCCAGCAGTTTATATGAACAGGTCAGCTTT. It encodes CASSLYEQVSF.

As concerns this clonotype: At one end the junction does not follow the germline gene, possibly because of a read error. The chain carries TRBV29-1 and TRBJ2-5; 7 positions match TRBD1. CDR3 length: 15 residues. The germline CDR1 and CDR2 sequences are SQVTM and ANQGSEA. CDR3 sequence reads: CSVEGPTGFNETRYF. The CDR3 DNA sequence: TGCAGCGTTGAAGGCCCGACAGGGTTCAATGAGACCCGGTACTTC.

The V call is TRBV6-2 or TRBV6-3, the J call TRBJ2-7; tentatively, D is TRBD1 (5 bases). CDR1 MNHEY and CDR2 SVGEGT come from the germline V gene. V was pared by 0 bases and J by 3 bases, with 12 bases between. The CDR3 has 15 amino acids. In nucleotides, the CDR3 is TGTGCCAGCAGTTACTCCCTAGACCAGGGCTACGAGCAGTACTTC. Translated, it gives CASSYSLDQGYEQYF.

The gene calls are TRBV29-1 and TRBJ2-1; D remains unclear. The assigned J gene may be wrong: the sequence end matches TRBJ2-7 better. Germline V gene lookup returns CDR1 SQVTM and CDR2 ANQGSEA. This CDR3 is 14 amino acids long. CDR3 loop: CSVETRGCYDEQYF. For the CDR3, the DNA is TGCAGCGTTGAGACTCGTGGGTGTTATGATGAGCAGTACTTC.

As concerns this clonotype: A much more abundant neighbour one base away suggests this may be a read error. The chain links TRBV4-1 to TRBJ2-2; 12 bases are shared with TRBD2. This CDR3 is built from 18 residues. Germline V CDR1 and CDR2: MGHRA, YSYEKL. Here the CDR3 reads CASSQVTSGRSDTGEPFF. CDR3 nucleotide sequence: TGCGCCAGCAGCCAAGTGACTAGCGGGAGATCGGACACCGGGGAGCCGTTTTTT.

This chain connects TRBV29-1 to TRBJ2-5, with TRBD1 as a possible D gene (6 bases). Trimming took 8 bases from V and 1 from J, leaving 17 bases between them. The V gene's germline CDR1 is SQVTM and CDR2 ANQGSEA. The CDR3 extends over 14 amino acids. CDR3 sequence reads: CSRTVTKGQETQYF. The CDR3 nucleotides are TGCAGCAGGACAGTGACCAAGGGCCAAGAGACCCAGTACTTC.

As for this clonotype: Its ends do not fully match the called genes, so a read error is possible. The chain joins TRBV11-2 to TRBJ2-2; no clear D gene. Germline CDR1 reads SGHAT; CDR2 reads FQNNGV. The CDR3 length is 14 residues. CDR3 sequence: CASSLAPNIGELFF. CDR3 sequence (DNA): TGTGCCAGCAGCTTAGCCCCGAACATCGGGGAGCTGTTTTTT.

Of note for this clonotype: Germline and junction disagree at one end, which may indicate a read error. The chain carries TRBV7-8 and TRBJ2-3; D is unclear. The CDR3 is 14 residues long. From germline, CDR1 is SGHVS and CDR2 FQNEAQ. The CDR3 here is CASSLGSNTDMQYF. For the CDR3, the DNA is TGTGCCAGCAGCTTAGGGTCAAACACAGATATGCAGTATTTT.

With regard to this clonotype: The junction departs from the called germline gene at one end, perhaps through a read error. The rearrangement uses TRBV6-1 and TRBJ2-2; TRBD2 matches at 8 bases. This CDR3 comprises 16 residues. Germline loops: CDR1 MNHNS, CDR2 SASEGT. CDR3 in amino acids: CASSLRAGVRTGELLF. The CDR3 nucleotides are TGTGCCAGCAGTCTGCGAGCGGGAGTTCGGACCGGGGAGCTGCTTTTT.

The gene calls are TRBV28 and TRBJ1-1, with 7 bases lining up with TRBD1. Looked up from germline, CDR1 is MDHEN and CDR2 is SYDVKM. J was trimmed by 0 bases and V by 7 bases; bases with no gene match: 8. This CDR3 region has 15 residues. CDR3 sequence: CASTFRDSLNTEAFF. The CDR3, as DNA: TGTGCCAGCACTTTCAGGGACAGTCTGAACACTGAAGCTTTCTTT.

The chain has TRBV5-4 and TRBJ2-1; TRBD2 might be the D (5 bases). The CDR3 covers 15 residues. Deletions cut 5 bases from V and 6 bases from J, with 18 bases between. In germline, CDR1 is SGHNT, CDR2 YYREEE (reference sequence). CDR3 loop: CASSTRERIFNEQFF. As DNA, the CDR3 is TGTGCCAGCAGTACTAGAGAGAGGATCTTCAATGAGCAGTTCTTC.

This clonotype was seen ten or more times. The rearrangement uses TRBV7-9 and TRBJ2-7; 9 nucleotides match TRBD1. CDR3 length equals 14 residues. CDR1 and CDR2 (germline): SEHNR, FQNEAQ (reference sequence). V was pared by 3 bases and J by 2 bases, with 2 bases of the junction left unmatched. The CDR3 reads CASSLDRGPYEQYF. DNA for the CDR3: TGTGCCAGCAGCTTGGACAGGGGCCCCTACGAGCAGTACTTC.

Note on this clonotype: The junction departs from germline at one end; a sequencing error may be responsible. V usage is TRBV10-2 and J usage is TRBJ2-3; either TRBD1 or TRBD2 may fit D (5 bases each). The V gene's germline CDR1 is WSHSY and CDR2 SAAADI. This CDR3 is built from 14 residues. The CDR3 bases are TGCGCCAGCGGCGTAGCGCTCAGCACAGGTACGCAGTATTTT. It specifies CASGVALSTGTQYF.

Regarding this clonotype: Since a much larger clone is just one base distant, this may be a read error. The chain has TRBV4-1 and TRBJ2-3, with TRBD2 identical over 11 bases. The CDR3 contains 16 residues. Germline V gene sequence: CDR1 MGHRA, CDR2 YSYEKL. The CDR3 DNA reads TGCGTCAGCAGCCAGCGGACTAGCGGGTTTGAAAATACGCAGTATTTT. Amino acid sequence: CVSSQRTSGFENTQYF.

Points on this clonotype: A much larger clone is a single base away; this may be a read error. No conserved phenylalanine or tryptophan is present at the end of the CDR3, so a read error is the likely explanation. The CDR3 sequence is CASSQWGGSYGYTL. Here the CDR3 DNA reads TGCGCCAGCAGCCAATGGGGGGGGAGCTATGGCTACACCCTC. The gene calls are TRBV4-1 and TRBJ1-2; weak D call: TRBD1 (5 bases). Trimming left V 2 bases short and J 4 bases short, with 11 bases between. CDR1 is MGHRA and CDR2 is YSYEKL in the germline V gene. CDR3 length equals 14 residues.

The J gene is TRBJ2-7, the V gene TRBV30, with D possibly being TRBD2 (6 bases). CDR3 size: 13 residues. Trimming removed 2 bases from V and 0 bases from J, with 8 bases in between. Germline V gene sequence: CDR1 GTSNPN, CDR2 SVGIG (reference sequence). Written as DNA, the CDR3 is TGTGCCTGGAGTCGGGACTCCTCCTACGAGCAGTACTTC. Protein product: CAWSRDSSYEQYF.

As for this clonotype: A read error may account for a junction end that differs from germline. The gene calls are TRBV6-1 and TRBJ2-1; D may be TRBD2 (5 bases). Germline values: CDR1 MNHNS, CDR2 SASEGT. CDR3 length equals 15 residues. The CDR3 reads CASSEGSALYNDQFF. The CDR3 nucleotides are TGTGCCAGCAGTGAAGGTAGCGCCCTCTACAATGATCAGTTCTTC.

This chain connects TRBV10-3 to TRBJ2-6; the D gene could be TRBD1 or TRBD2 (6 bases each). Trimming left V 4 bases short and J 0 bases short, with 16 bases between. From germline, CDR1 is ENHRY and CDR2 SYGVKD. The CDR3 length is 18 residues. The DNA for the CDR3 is TGTGCCATCAGTGGTTCGAGGGGGGCAGACTCTGGGGCCAACGTCCTGACTTTC. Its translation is CAISGSRGADSGANVLTF.